The rows below give T cell receptor beta chains drawn from one sample of a study of T cells after yellow fever vaccination. TCRdb ran MiXCR on the 5' RACE reads and lists one entry per CDR3 protein. The profile covers about 370,000 distinct CDR3 sequences, with around 10% appearing a single time and less than 20% taken by the ten largest. Sequenced here: PBMCs, sampled on the day of the first yellow fever vaccination. These TCRs come from a man aged 18 to 35 who received the YFV17D yellow fever vaccine. CDR3s include the opening cysteine and the closing phenylalanine or tryptophan. The D gene is left open where the match is weak. Clone size is stated in some rows and not others, as once, few, many or a class when expanded.

clone_size j_call cdr3_length d_call v_call cdr3_nt cdr3_aa
NA TRBJ1-2 13 NA TRBV20-1 TGCAGTGCTAGACCGGGGGCTAACTATGGCTACACCTTC CSARPGANYGYTF
few TRBJ2-6 15 NA TRBV20-1 TGCAGTGCTAGCGGTGGTTACTCTGGGGCCAACGTCCTGACTTTC CSASGGYSGANVLTF
many TRBJ2-6 17 NA TRBV12-5 TGTGCTAGTGGTTTGGGCGTCGGAGTCACTGGGGCCAACGTCCTGACTTTC CASGLGVGVTGANVLTF
NA TRBJ1-5 18 TRBD1 TRBV27 TGTGCCAGCAGACCCTTCCTCTGGGGACAGGGTGCCAGTCAGCCCCAGCATTTT CASRPFLWGQGASQPQHF
few TRBJ1-1 14 NA TRBV29-1 TGCAGCGTTCCCCTCGGGTCGGGGAACACTGAAGCTTTCTTT CSVPLGSGNTEAFF
few TRBJ2-5 14 NA TRBV6-1 TGTGCCAGCGAAAGGAAGACAGTAGAAGAGACCCAGTACTTC CASERKTVEETQYF
few TRBJ2-2 15 TRBD1 TRBV7-2 TGTGCCAGCAGCCAAGGACAGGGGGTAGTCGGGGAGCTGTTTTTT CASSQGQGVVGELFF
NA TRBJ1-1 12 NA TRBV20-1 TGCAGTGCTAGAGTTCAGGGGCACCAAGCTTTCTTT CSARVQGHQAFF
NA TRBJ1-1 16 NA TRBV7-2 TGTGCCAGCAGCTTAGTGGGCTGGGACATGAACACTGAAGCTTTCTTT CASSLVGWDMNTEAFF
NA TRBJ1-3 14 NA TRBV6-1 TGTGCCAGCAGTACGCAGCACCTAGGACACACCATATATTTT CASSTQHLGHTIYF
NA TRBJ2-3 12 NA TRBV13 TGTGCCAGCAGTGAAGCAGGGGATACGCAGTATTTT CASSEAGDTQYF
many TRBJ2-1 14 TRBD1 TRBV5-1 TGCGCCAGCACCCCACAGGGGGCTCGAAATGAGCAGTTCTTC CASTPQGARNEQFF
NA TRBJ2-3 14 NA TRBV9 TGTGCCAGCAGCGCAGAGCGGTTAACAGATACGCAGTATTTT CASSAERLTDTQYF
NA TRBJ1-6 16 NA TRBV12-3/TRBV12-4 TGTGCCAGCAGTTTTGGGCGGCGAAAAGCAGATTCACCCCTCCACTTT CASSFGRRKADSPLHF
few TRBJ1-2 14 TRBD1 TRBV27 TGTGCCAGCAGAGAACTGGGACAGGGGGGCGGCTACACCTTC CASRELGQGGGYTF
few TRBJ1-1 14 NA TRBV12-3/TRBV12-4 TGTGCCAGCAGCTTCGACAGCGGTAACACTGAAGCTTTCTTT CASSFDSGNTEAFF
few TRBJ2-3 15 TRBD2 TRBV15 TGTGCCACCAGCAGAGATTCTAGCGGGGGAAATACGCAGTATTTT CATSRDSSGGNTQYF
once TRBJ1-6 14 NA TRBV4-1 TGCGCCAGCAGCCAAGTGGGCAGAAATTCACCCCTCCACTTT CASSQVGRNSPLHF
few TRBJ1-1 13 NA TRBV9 TGTGCCAGCAAGGCAGGGGCGGGGGCTGAAGCTTTCTTT CASKAGAGAEAFF
few TRBJ2-5 14 NA TRBV12-3/TRBV12-4 TGTGCCAGCAGCGTCGGAACAGCTCAAGAGACCCAGTACTTC CASSVGTAQETQYF
NA TRBJ1-6 14 NA TRBV7-2 TGTGCCAGCAGCATGGTCGGCGGTAATTCACCCCTCCACTTT CASSMVGGNSPLHF
few TRBJ2-1 13 NA TRBV10-3 TGTGCCATCAGAGCAAGGCTTGAAAATGAGCAGTTCTTC CAIRARLENEQFF